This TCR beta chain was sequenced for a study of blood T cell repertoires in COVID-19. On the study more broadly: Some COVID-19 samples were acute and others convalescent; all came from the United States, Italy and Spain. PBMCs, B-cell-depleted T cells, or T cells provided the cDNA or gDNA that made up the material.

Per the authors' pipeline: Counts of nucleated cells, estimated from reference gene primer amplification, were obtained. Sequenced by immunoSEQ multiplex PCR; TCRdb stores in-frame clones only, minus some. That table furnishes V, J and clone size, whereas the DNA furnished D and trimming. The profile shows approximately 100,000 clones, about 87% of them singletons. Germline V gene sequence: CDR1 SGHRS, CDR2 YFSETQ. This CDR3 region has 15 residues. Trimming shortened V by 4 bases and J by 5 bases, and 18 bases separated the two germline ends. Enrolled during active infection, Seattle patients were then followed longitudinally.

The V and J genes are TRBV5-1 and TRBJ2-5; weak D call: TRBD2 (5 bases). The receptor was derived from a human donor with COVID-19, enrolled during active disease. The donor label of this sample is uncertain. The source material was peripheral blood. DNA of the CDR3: TGCGCCAGCAGCCCTAACGCGGGCCAAGGGGAGACCCAGTACTTC. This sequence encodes CASSPNAGQGETQYF.